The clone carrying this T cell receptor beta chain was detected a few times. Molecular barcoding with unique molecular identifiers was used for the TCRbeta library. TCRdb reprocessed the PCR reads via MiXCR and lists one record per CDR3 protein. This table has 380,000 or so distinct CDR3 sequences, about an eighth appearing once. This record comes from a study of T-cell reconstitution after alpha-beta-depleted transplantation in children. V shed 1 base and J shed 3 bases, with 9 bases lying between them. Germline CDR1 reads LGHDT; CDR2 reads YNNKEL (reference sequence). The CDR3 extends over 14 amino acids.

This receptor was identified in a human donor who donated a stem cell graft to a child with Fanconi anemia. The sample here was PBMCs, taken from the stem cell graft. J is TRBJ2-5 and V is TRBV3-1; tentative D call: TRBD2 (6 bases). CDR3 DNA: TGTGCCAGCAGCCAAGTGGGGGAGGAAGAGACCCAGTACTTC. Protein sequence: CASSQVGEEETQYF.